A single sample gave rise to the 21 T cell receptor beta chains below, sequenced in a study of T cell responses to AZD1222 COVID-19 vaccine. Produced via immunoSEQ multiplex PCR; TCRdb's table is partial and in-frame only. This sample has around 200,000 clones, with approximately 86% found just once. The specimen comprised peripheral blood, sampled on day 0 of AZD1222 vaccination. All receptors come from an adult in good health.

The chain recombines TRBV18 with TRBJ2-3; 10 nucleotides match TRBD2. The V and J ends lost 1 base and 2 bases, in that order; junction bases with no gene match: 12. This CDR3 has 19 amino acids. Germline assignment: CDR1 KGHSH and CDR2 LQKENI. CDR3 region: CASSPLPELAGKPTDTQYF. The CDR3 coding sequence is TGTGCCAGCTCACCACTACCGGAACTAGCGGGGAAGCCCACAGATACGCAGTATTTT.

CDR3 region: CASSPKSGQGNSPLHF. For the CDR3, the DNA is TGTGCCAGCTCACCAAAGTCCGGACAGGGCAATTCACCCCTCCACTTT. This chain joins TRBV18 and TRBJ1-6; the match to TRBD1 covers 8 bases. The CDR3 contains 16 residues. Germline CDR1 and CDR2: KGHSH and LQKENI. V lost 2 bases and J lost 7; bases outside the gene matches: 7.

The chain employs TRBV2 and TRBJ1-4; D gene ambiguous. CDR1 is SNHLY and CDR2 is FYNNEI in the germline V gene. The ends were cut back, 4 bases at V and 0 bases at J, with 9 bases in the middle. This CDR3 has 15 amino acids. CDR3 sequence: CASSGRSATNEKLFF. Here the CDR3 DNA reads TGTGCCAGCAGTGGGCGAAGTGCAACTAATGAAAAACTGTTTTTT.

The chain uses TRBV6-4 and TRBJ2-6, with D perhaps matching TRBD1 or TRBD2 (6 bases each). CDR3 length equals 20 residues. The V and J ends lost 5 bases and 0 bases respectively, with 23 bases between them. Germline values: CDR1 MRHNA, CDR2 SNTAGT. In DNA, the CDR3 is TGTGCCAGCAGTCTCAGGGGAGGCCCAGGCGGCGACTCTGGGGCCAACGTCCTGACTTTC. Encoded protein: CASSLRGGPGGDSGANVLTF.

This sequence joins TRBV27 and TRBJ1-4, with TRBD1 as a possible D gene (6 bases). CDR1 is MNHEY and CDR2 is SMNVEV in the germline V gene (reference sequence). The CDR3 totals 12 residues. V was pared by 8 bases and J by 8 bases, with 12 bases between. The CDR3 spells CASGRGREKLFF. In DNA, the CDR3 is TGTGCCAGCGGACGGGGGCGCGAAAAACTGTTTTTT.

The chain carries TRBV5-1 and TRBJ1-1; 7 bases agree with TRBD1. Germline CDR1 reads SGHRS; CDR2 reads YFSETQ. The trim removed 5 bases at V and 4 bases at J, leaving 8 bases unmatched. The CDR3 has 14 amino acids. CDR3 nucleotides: TGCGCCAGCAGTCGACTCCCAGGGGGCACTGAAGCTTTCTTT. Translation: CASSRLPGGTEAFF. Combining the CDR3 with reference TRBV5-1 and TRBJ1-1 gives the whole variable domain KAGVTQTPRYLIKTRGQQVTLSCSPISGHRSVSWYQQTPGQGLQFLFEYFSETQRNKGNFPGRFSGRQFSNSRSEMNVSTLELGDSALYLCASSRLPGGTEAFFGQGTRLTVV.

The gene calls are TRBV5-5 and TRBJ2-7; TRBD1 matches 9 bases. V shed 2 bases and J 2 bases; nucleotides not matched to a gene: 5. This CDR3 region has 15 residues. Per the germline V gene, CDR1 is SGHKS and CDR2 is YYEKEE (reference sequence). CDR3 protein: CASSLSWTGAYEQYF. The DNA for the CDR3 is TGTGCCAGCAGCTTAAGTTGGACAGGGGCCTACGAGCAGTACTTC. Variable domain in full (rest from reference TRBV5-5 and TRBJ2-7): DAGVTQSPTHLIKTRGQQVTLRCSPISGHKSVSWYQQVLGQGPQFIFQYYEKEERGRGNFPDRFSARQFPNYSSELNVNALLLGDSALYLCASSLSWTGAYEQYFGPGTRLTVT.

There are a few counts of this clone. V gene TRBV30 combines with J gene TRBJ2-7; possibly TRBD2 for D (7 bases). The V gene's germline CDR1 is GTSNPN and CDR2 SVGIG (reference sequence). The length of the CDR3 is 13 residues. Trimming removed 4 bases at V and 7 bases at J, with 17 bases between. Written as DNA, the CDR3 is TGTGCCTGGACCCCTGGGGGGGCGGGAGAGCAGTACTTC. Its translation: CAWTPGGAGEQYF.

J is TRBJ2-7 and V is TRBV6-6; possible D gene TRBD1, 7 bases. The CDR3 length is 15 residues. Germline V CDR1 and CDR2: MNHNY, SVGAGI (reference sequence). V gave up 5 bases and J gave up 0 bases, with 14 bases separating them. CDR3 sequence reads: CASSGEDRPSYEQYF. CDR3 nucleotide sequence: TGTGCCAGCAGTGGGGAGGACAGGCCCTCCTACGAGCAGTACTTC.

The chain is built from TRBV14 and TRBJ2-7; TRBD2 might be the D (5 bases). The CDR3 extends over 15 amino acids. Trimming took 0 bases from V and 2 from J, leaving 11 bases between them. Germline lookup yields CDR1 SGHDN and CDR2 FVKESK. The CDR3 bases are TGTGCCAGCAGCCAAGATACGGGAAGGGCCTACGAGCAGTACTTC. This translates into CASSQDTGRAYEQYF.

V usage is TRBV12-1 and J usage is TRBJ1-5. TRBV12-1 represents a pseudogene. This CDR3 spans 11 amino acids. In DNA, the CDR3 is TGTGCCAATAGGGGCAATCAGCCCCAGCATTTT. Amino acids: CANRGNQPQHF.

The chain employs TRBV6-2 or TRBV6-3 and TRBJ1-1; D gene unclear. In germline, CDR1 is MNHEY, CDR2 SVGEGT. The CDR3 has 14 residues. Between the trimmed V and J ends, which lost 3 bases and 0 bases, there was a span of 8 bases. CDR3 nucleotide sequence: TGTGCCAGCAGTTATGGCCAGTTGAACACTGAAGCTTTCTTT. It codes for CASSYGQLNTEAFF.

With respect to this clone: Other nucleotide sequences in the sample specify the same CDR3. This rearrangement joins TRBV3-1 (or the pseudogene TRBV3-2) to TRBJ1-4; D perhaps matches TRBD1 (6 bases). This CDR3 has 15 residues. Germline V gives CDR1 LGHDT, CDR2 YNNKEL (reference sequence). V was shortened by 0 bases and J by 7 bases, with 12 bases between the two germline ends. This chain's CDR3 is CASSQEGGAREKLFF. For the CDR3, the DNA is TGTGCCAGCAGCCAAGAAGGGGGGGCCCGTGAAAAACTGTTTTTT.

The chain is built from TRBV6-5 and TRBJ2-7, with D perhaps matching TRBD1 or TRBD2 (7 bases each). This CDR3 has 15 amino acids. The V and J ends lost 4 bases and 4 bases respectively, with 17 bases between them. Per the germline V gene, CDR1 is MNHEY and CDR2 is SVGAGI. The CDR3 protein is CASSLAQGGRYEQYF. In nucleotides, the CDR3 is TGTGCCAGCAGTTTAGCTCAGGGGGGGAGGTACGAGCAGTACTTC.

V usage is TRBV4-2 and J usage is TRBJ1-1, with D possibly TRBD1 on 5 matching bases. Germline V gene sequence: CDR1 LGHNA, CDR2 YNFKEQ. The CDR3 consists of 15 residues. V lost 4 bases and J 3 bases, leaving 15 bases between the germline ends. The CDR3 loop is CASSPREGRDTEAFF. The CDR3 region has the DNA TGTGCCAGCAGCCCCCGGGAGGGACGGGACACTGAAGCTTTCTTT.

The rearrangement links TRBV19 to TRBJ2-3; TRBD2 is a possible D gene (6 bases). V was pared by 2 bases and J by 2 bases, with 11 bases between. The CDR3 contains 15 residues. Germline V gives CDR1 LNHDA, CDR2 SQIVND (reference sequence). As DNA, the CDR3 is TGTGCCAGTAGTATACGGGGGACCCTCACAGATACGCAGTATTTT. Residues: CASSIRGTLTDTQYF.

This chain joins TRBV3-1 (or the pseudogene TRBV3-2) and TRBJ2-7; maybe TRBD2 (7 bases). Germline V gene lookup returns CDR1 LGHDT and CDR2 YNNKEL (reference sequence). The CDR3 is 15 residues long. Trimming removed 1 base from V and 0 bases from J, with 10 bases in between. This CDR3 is CASSQGGGFSYEQYF. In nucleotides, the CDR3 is TGTGCCAGCAGCCAAGGGGGGGGCTTCTCCTACGAGCAGTACTTC.

The CDR3 DNA reads as TGTGCCAGCAGTGACGACAGGGCCTATGACTATGGCTACACCTTC. Encoded protein: CASSDDRAYDYGYTF. The rearrangement links TRBV6-1 to TRBJ1-2, with 7 bases that match TRBD1. V was pared by 3 bases and J by 3 bases, with 7 bases of the junction left unmatched. Germline V CDR1 and CDR2: MNHNS, SASEGT. CDR3 size: 15 residues.

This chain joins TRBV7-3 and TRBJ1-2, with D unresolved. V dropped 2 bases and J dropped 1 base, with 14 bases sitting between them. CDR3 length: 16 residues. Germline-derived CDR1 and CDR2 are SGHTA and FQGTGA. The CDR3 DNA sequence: TGTGCCAGCAGCTTAGATGGCACCACTATTAACTATGGCTACACCTTC. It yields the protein CASSLDGTTINYGYTF.

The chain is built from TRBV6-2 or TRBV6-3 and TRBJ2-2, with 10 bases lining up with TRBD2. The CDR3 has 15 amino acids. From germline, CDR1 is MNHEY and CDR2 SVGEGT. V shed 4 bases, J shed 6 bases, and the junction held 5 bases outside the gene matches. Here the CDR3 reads CASSFPSGGSGELFF. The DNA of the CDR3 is TGTGCCAGCAGTTTCCCTAGCGGGGGCTCCGGGGAGCTGTTTTTT.

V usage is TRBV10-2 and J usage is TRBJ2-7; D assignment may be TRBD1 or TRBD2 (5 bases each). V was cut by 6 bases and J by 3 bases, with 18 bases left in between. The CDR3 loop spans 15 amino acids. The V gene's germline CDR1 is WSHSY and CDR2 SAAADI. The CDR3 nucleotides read TGCGCCAGCAGGGGACCCCACTCCAATCTCTACGAGCAGTACTTC. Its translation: CASRGPHSNLYEQYF.